The 24 T cell receptor beta chains listed next were all sequenced from one sample in a study of cytomegalovirus exposure and HLA in healthy donors. It was with 60 Vbeta and 13 Jbeta primers that the PCR ran. The data were produced by immunoSEQ multiplex PCR, yet TCRdb's version contains in-frame clones alone and is incomplete. The sample lists some 200,000 clones; around 79% were seen once. The sequenced sample was PBMCs. The source of these receptors is a girl aged 2-9 years in good health and CMV-seronegative.

The chain has TRBV4-1 and TRBJ2-7; 10 nucleotides line up with TRBD1. V dropped 1 base and J dropped 2; count of bases not matched to a gene: 2. Germline CDR1 MGHRA, CDR2 YSYEKL. The CDR3 runs to 15 residues. DNA for the CDR3: TGCGCCAGCAGCCAAGTGACAGGGGGCCCCTACGAGCAGTACTTC. Translated: CASSQVTGGPYEQYF.

The chain carries TRBV4-1 and TRBJ2-7; 9 nucleotides agree with TRBD1. Per the germline V gene, CDR1 is MGHRA and CDR2 is YSYEKL. V shed 4 bases and J 4 bases; nucleotides not matched to a gene: 5. The CDR3 runs 14 residues. Here the CDR3 reads CASSLLGTGYEQYF. Here the CDR3 DNA reads TGCGCCAGCAGCCTCCTCGGGACAGGGTACGAGCAGTACTTC.

Comment on this clone: The same CDR3 can be traced to other DNA sequences in this sample. This rearrangement joins TRBV7-9 to TRBJ1-1, with 9 bases that match TRBD1. Germline V gene sequence: CDR1 SEHNR, CDR2 FQNEAQ (reference sequence). This CDR3 spans 14 amino acids. With V trimmed by 3 bases and J by 2 bases, 1 base remained unmatched. In DNA, the CDR3 is TGTGCCAGCAGCTTGGGACAGGGTAACACTGAAGCTTTCTTT. Its protein product is CASSLGQGNTEAFF.

The CDR3 coding sequence is TGTGCCAGCAGCCCTCAGGGAGGTGTGGGAGAGCAGTACTTC. Its protein product is CASSPQGGVGEQYF. J is TRBJ2-5 and V is TRBV5-5, with D perhaps TRBD2 (6 bases). The germline V gene has CDR1 SGHKS and CDR2 YYEKEE (reference sequence). The CDR3 totals 14 residues. Trimming took off 4 bases at V and 11 bases at J, with 21 bases between the two ends.

This chain joins TRBV5-6 and TRBJ2-7; 9 positions agree with TRBD1. Germline assignment: CDR1 SGHDT and CDR2 YYEEEE. Germline trimming cut 6 bases from V and 2 bases from J; bases unmatched to any gene: 3. The CDR3 is made up of 13 amino acids. The CDR3 DNA is TGTGCCAGCACAGGACAGGGGACCTACGAGCAGTACTTC. Its protein product is CASTGQGTYEQYF.

The chain has TRBV5-4 and TRBJ2-3; D gene unclear. This CDR3 region has 14 residues. V shed 0 bases and J shed 4 bases, with 9 bases lying between them. Germline CDR1 reads SGHNT; CDR2 reads YYREEE (reference sequence). In nucleotides, the CDR3 is TGTGCCAGCAGCTTGGCCGGCGGTGCAGATACGCAGTATTTT. Translation: CASSLAGGADTQYF. Together with reference TRBV5-4 and TRBJ2-3, the CDR3 gives the full variable domain: ETGVTQSPTHLIKTRGQQVTLRCSSQSGHNTVSWYQQALGQGPQFIFQYYREEENGRGNFPPRFSGLQFPNYSSELNVNALELDDSALYLCASSLAGGADTQYFGPGTRLTVL.

This clone was seen only once. V gene TRBV9 combines with J gene TRBJ1-2; 10 bases map to TRBD1. This CDR3 spans 15 amino acids. V gave up 3 bases and J gave up 6 bases; unmatched junction bases: 8. Germline V gene data show CDR1 as SGDLS and CDR2 as YYNGEE. The CDR3 region has the DNA TGTGCCAGCAGCGCTTCGGGACAGGGGCCGAATGGCTACACCTTC. The encoded protein is CASSASGQGPNGYTF.

The chain couples TRBV30 to TRBJ1-4; 7 nucleotides line up with TRBD1. The CDR3 is 12 residues long. CDR1 is GTSNPN, CDR2 SVGIG, per germline (reference sequence). Trimming took 5 bases from V and 8 from J; bases not matched to a gene: 5. CDR3 sequence (DNA): TGTGCCTGGGCAAAACAGGGGGAAAAACTGTTTTTT. It is translated as CAWAKQGEKLFF.

This clone was seen only once. The J gene is TRBJ2-7, the V gene TRBV18, with a weak D call TRBD2 (5 bases). The CDR3 loop spans 13 amino acids. Per germline, CDR1 KGHSH and CDR2 LQKENI. Trimming took off 4 bases at V and 6 bases at J, with 13 bases between the two ends. CDR3 DNA sequence: TGTGCCAGCTCACAGGCCTCCGCGGGCGAGCAGTACTTC. It specifies CASSQASAGEQYF.

V usage is TRBV6-5 and J usage is TRBJ1-2; perhaps TRBD1 as D (6 bases). The CDR3 spans 15 residues. Trimming took off 6 bases at V and 8 bases at J, with 22 bases between the two ends. The germline V gene encodes CDR1 MNHEY and CDR2 SVGAGI. CDR3 region: CASRHPPQGQRGYTF. In DNA, the CDR3 is TGTGCCAGCAGACACCCCCCACAGGGTCAGAGGGGCTACACCTTC.

The gene calls are TRBV7-8 and TRBJ2-7; D possibly corresponds to TRBD2 (6 bases). With 6 bases removed from V and 0 bases from J, the gap between germline ends came to 21 bases. Germline CDR1 SGHVS, CDR2 FQNEAQ. This CDR3 is built from 17 residues. The CDR3 region is CASSPPKRERSSYEQYF. CDR3 DNA sequence: TGTGCCAGCAGTCCCCCTAAACGGGAGCGTAGCTCCTACGAGCAGTACTTC.

The gene calls are TRBV27 and TRBJ2-7; possible D gene TRBD1, 5 bases. The V end lost 3 bases, the J end lost 5 bases, and 14 bases lay between the germline ends. Per the germline V gene, CDR1 is MNHEY and CDR2 is SMNVEV (reference sequence). The CDR3 covers 14 residues. This CDR3 is CASSLKGLVDEQYF. The CDR3, as DNA: TGTGCCAGCAGTTTGAAGGGGCTGGTAGACGAGCAGTACTTC.

V gene TRBV20-1 combines with J gene TRBJ1-1; D call uncertain. Trimming left V 3 bases short and J 1 base short, with 3 bases between. Germline V gene lookup returns CDR1 DFQATT and CDR2 SNEGSKA (reference sequence). This CDR3 is built from 11 residues. As DNA, the CDR3 is TGCAGTGCTAGGAGGAACACTGAAGCTTTCTTT. Translated, it gives CSARRNTEAFF.

The J gene is TRBJ2-7, the V gene TRBV21-1; no check of the table's D call, TRBD2, against the DNA was made. TRBV21-1 counts as a pseudogene. CDR3 length: 15 residues. CDR3 sequence (DNA): TGTGCCAGCAGCCCCCCGCGGCAGCGGGGCGGGGAGCAGTACTTC. It translates to CASSPPRQRGGEQYF.

J is TRBJ1-6 and V is TRBV15, with a weak D call TRBD1 (6 bases). The CDR3 loop spans 15 amino acids. Trimming cost V 1 base and J 7 bases, with 11 bases left between them. Looked up from germline, CDR1 is LNHNV and CDR2 is YYDKDF (reference sequence). Here the CDR3 DNA reads TGTGCCACCAGCAGAGTGCAGGGGAAGAATTCACCCCTCCACTTT. Translation: CATSRVQGKNSPLHF.

The chain is built from TRBV6-5 and TRBJ2-7, with 9 bases fitting TRBD1. The trim removed 0 bases at V and 7 bases at J, leaving 10 bases unmatched. The CDR3 contains 16 residues. Germline V gene sequence: CDR1 MNHEY, CDR2 SVGAGI. Written as DNA, the CDR3 is TGTGCCAGCAGTTACTCGATGGAGGGACAGGGATGGGAGCAGTACTTC. It is translated as CASSYSMEGQGWEQYF.

This clone has a single count. This chain uses TRBV6-1 with TRBJ1-1, with TRBD1 identical over 9 bases. Germline CDR1 is MNHNS and CDR2 is SASEGT. J gave up 8 bases and V 5 bases, and 6 bases lay outside the gene matches. There are 13 residues in the CDR3. The chain's CDR3 is CASSLTGGKEAFF. The CDR3 DNA is TGTGCCAGCAGTCTAACAGGGGGCAAAGAAGCTTTCTTT.

The chain combines TRBV4-1 with TRBJ2-5; D remains ambiguous. CDR3 length: 15 amino acids. V was cut by 1 base and J by 5 bases, with 14 bases left in between. Germline V gene data show CDR1 as MGHRA and CDR2 as YSYEKL. CDR3 region: CASSQGQHAGETQYF. The DNA of the CDR3 is TGCGCCAGCAGCCAAGGTCAACACGCCGGGGAGACCCAGTACTTC.

The V and J genes are TRBV7-9 and TRBJ2-3; the D gene is possibly TRBD1 (6 bases). Germline CDR1 reads SEHNR; CDR2 reads FQNEAQ (reference sequence). The CDR3 runs 17 residues. V lost 3 bases and J lost 4, with 20 bases in between. The CDR3, as DNA: TGTGCCAGCAGCTTGAGGTCTCAGGGGTTGGTTGCAGATACGCAGTATTTT. This sequence encodes CASSLRSQGLVADTQYF.

This rearrangement joins TRBV11-1 to TRBJ1-1; 7 positions match TRBD1. This CDR3 region has 14 residues. The V gene's germline CDR1 is SGHAT and CDR2 FQDESV (reference sequence). The V and J ends lost 5 bases and 11 bases, in that order; junction bases with no gene match: 14. The chain's CDR3 is CASSPPNQGDWAFF. Written as DNA, the CDR3 is TGTGCCAGCAGCCCCCCCAATCAGGGGGATTGGGCTTTCTTT. Full variable domain (rest looked up from reference TRBV11-1 and TRBJ1-1): EAEVAQSPRYKITEKSQAVAFWCDPISGHATLYWYRQILGQGPELLVQFQDESVVDDSQLPKDRFSAERLKGVDSTLKIQPAELGDSAMYLCASSPPNQGDWAFFGQGTRLTVV.

This clone was detected only once. CDR3 protein: CASSVELAAYNEQFF. Here the CDR3 DNA reads TGTGCCAGCAGCGTAGAACTAGCGGCGTACAATGAGCAGTTCTTC. The rearrangement links TRBV9 to TRBJ2-1; TRBD2 aligns across 8 bases. V lost 0 bases to trimming and J lost 4 bases; unmatched junction nucleotides: 3. CDR3 length equals 15 residues. CDR1 is SGDLS and CDR2 is YYNGEE in the germline V gene.

The chain couples TRBV5-4 to TRBJ1-6; D is uncertain. The germline gives CDR1 SGHNT, CDR2 YYREEE (reference sequence). The CDR3 consists of 13 residues. Between the trimmed V and J ends, which lost 3 bases and 10 bases, there was a span of 11 bases. CDR3 nucleotide sequence: TGTGCCAGCAGCTCGGGGTATCCATCACCCCTCCACTTT. Protein product: CASSSGYPSPLHF.

The rearrangement uses TRBV5-1 and TRBJ2-1; TRBD2 aligns across 7 bases. The CDR3 extends over 15 amino acids. Trimming at V came to 0 bases and at J to 9 bases, leaving 9 bases not matched to a gene. Germline V lookup: CDR1 SGHRS, CDR2 YFSETQ. The CDR3 sequence: CASSLVAGSAGEQFF. The CDR3 DNA reads TGCGCCAGCAGCTTGGTAGCGGGCTCGGCGGGTGAGCAGTTCTTC.

The sample holds a few counts of this clone. This chain connects TRBV10-3 to TRBJ2-1, with D possibly matching TRBD2 (7 bases). The CDR3 sequence is 14 residues long. V shed 4 bases and J shed 9 bases, with 16 bases lying between them. Per the germline V gene, CDR1 is ENHRY and CDR2 is SYGVKD. The CDR3 nucleotides read TGTGCCATCAGTGGGCTAGCGGAGGACAGTGAGCAGTTCTTC. Encoded protein: CAISGLAEDSEQFF.